The rows below give T cell receptor beta chains drawn from one sample of a study of control samples from healthy donors and cancer patients. TCRdb's table, derived via immunoSEQ multiplex PCR, lists solely in-frame clones and lacks some. There are some 220,000 clones in the sample; 85% to 95% occur only once, and approximately 1.5% lies in the top ten. Sequencing was done on a sample of blood. These TCRs come from a middle-aged man in good health. The CDR3 runs from the conserved cysteine through the conserved F or W. D genes are given only for firm matches. Only some rows state a clone size, as once, few, many or a class for expanded clones.

J | length | size | V | D | DNA | CDR3
TRBJ2-1 | 14 | . | TRBV7-9 | . | TGTGCCAGCAGCCCTCCTGAGTCCTACAATGAGCAGTTCTTC | CASSPPESYNEQFF
TRBJ1-1 | 14 | . | TRBV3-1/TRBV3-2 | . | TGTGCCAGCAGCCAAGCCGGACGGGGCACTGAAGCTTTCTTT | CASSQAGRGTEAFF
TRBJ1-2 | 14 | . | TRBV6-5 | . | TGTGCCAGCAGTTACTTGGGGGGGACCTATGGCTACACCTTC | CASSYLGGTYGYTF
TRBJ2-3 | 14 | . | TRBV5-1 | . | TGCGCCAGCAGCTTCCCATATGTGGGGGATACGCAGTATTTT | CASSFPYVGDTQYF
TRBJ2-1 | 15 | . | TRBV27 | TRBD1 | TGTGCCAGCAGTCCCCGACAGGGGGCGGGGAATGAGCAGTTCTTC | CASSPRQGAGNEQFF
TRBJ1-1 | 15 | . | TRBV7-9 | . | TGTGCCAGCAGCTTAGGGTCTCTGGCGAACACTGAAGCTTTCTTT | CASSLGSLANTEAFF
TRBJ1-5 | 15 | . | TRBV6-5 | . | TGTGCCAGCAGCGGTAAGGGTGGCCTGGGACAGCCCCAGCATTTT | CASSGKGGLGQPQHF
TRBJ1-6 | 14 | . | TRBV19 | TRBD1 | TGTGCCAGTAGTTCGGGACAGAGTAATTCACCCCTCCACTTT | CASSSGQSNSPLHF
TRBJ1-1 | 13 | . | TRBV7-8 | . | TGTGCCAGCAGCGCCCGGACGAACACTGAAGCTTTCTTT | CASSARTNTEAFF
TRBJ1-1 | 13 | . | TRBV13 | . | TGTGCCAGCAGCTTTCGACAGAACACTGAAGCTTTCTTT | CASSFRQNTEAFF
TRBJ2-7 | 13 | once | TRBV6-5 | . | TGTGCCAGCAGTTACTCTAGCTACGGCGAGCAGTACTTC | CASSYSSYGEQYF
TRBJ2-3 | 15 | . | TRBV6-5 | TRBD2 | TGTGCCAGCAGCCTGGTGGGAGGGAGCACAGATACGCAGTATTTT | CASSLVGGSTDTQYF
TRBJ1-2 | 15 | . | TRBV10-1 | . | TGCGCCAGCAGTGAGAGCACAGATCCTAACTATGGCTACACCTTC | CASSESTDPNYGYTF
TRBJ1-5 | 16 | once | TRBV28 | . | TGTGCCAGCAGTGCCACCGGGACAAGGAAAACTCAGCCCCAGCATTTT | CASSATGTRKTQPQHF
TRBJ2-3 | 16 | . | TRBV19 | TRBD2 | TGTGCCAGTAGTGTGAGACTAGCGGGGTTAACAGATACGCAGTATTTT | CASSVRLAGLTDTQYF
TRBJ2-5 | 11 | . | TRBV29-1 | . | TGCAGCGTTTCTAGCGTGGAGACCCAGTACTTC | CSVSSVETQYF
TRBJ1-1 | 14 | . | TRBV5-1 | TRBD1 | TGCGCCAGCAGCCGCGGGACAGCGAACACTGAAGCTTTCTTT | CASSRGTANTEAFF
TRBJ1-3 | 16 | . | TRBV5-1 | TRBD1 | TGCGCCAGCAGCTTGACAGGGGGATTCTCTGGAAACACCATATATTTT | CASSLTGGFSGNTIYF
TRBJ1-2 | 14 | . | TRBV24-1 | . | TGTGCCACCAGTGACGCGGGGGTTTACTATGGCTACACCTTC | CATSDAGVYYGYTF
TRBJ2-2 | 14 | . | TRBV6-4 | . | TGTGCCAGCAGTGACAGTAGCAACACCGGGGAGCTGTTTTTT | CASSDSSNTGELFF
TRBJ2-1 | 15 | . | TRBV5-1 | . | TGCGCCAGCAGCTTGGCCGGGGGAACCTACAATGAGCAGTTCTTC | CASSLAGGTYNEQFF
TRBJ2-7 | 13 | . | TRBV29-1 | TRBD1 | TGCAGCGTTGATGACAGGGGATCCTACGAGCAGTACTTC | CSVDDRGSYEQYF
TRBJ1-5 | 17 | . | TRBV4-2 | . | TGTGCCAGCAGCCAAGGGGGACGGAGGGACGGTGATCAGCCCCAGCATTTT | CASSQGGRRDGDQPQHF
TRBJ1-1 | 12 | once | TRBV10-3 | . | TGTGCCATCAGTGACCAGGACACTGAAGCTTTCTTT | CAISDQDTEAFF
TRBJ2-7 | 14 | . | TRBV2 | TRBD1 | TGTGCCAGCAGTGGACAGGGAGCGCAGTACGAGCAGTACTTC | CASSGQGAQYEQYF
TRBJ2-5 | 14 | . | TRBV11-1 | TRBD2 | TGTGCCAGCAGCTTCGGGGGGTCAAGGGAGACCCAGTACTTC | CASSFGGSRETQYF
TRBJ2-7 | 17 | . | TRBV11-2 | TRBD2 | TGTGCCAGCAGCGGCTTAGGAACAGCGGGGGGAACCTACGAGCAGTACTTC | CASSGLGTAGGTYEQYF
TRBJ2-2 | 16 | . | TRBV10-3 | . | TGTGCCATCAGTGCCGGACTGCTTCCGAACACCGGGGAGCTGTTTTTT | CAISAGLLPNTGELFF
TRBJ2-7 | 12 | . | TRBV6-2/TRBV6-3 | . | TGTGCCAGCAATTACGGAACCTACGAGCAGTACTTC | CASNYGTYEQYF
TRBJ2-5 | 15 | . | TRBV14 | . | TGTGCCAGCAGCCTCACCGGGCTATACCAAGAGACCCAGTACTTC | CASSLTGLYQETQYF
TRBJ2-5 | 13 | few | TRBV6-1 | . | TGTGCCAGCAGTGAACACGGTCATGGGACCCAGTACTTC | CASSEHGHGTQYF